In its sample, the clone carrying this T cell receptor (beta chain) was seen many times. The antigen is unknown. This entry belongs to a study of T cells in Graves' hyperthyroidism and ophthalmopathy. The CDR3 regions of TCR beta were amplified from RNA transcripts. HTBI primers drove first-round RT-PCR of the TCR CDR3. MiXCR, applied by TCRdb to the multiplex PCR reads, yields one record per CDR3 protein. There are more than 350,000 distinct CDR3 sequences in the sample; approximately 14% occur only once, and about 20% lies in the top ten. The study, taken as a whole, reports: Clonotypes that were expanded in thyroid above 0.001 mostly appeared in blood too.

The CDR3 runs to 14 residues. Trimming removed 4 bases from V and 4 bases from J, with 12 bases in between. Per the germline V gene, CDR1 is SGHAT and CDR2 is FQDESV (reference sequence). The receptor was isolated from a woman between 25 and 40 years old with Graves' ophthalmopathy. The gene calls are TRBV11-1 and TRBJ2-3; D unclear. Sample: blood. CDR3 in DNA: TGTGCCAGCAGCTACTACAGCGCCTCAGATACGCAGTATTTT. This gives the protein CASSYYSASDTQYF.